Below are 20 T cell receptor beta chains sequenced from a single sample in a study of cytomegalovirus exposure and HLA in healthy donors. In the PCR, 60 Vbeta and 13 Jbeta primers were used. Produced via immunoSEQ multiplex PCR; TCRdb's table is partial and in-frame only. The table lists 95,000 to 100,000 clones, less than 80% of them singletons. What was sequenced was PBMCs. Every receptor here comes from a man in his forties or fifties in good health and CMV-seronegative.

This clone was detected a few times. The rearrangement joins TRBV7-8 to TRBJ1-5; weak D call: TRBD1 (5 bases). Germline CDR1 and CDR2: SGHVS and FQNEAQ. CDR3 length: 18 residues. V was pared by 2 bases and J by 0 bases, with 17 bases between. The CDR3 DNA reads as TGTGCCAGCAGCTTATTGTCAGGGTTAGGGGATAGCAATCAGCCCCAGCATTTT. This encodes CASSLLSGLGDSNQPQHF.

The chain combines TRBV4-2 with TRBJ2-2; 13 bases align to TRBD2. CDR1 is LGHNA and CDR2 is YNFKEQ in the germline V gene. The CDR3 has 21 residues. V gave up 0 bases and J gave up 0 bases; unmatched junction bases: 10. CDR3 protein: CASSQDAQKGLAGPNTGELFF. In DNA, the CDR3 is TGTGCCAGCAGCCAAGATGCCCAGAAGGGACTAGCGGGACCGAACACCGGGGAGCTGTTTTTT.

The V and J genes are TRBV7-2 and TRBJ2-5; 7 bases are shared with TRBD2. Trimming at V came to 4 bases and at J to 5 bases, leaving 7 bases not matched to a gene. Per germline, CDR1 SGHTA and CDR2 FQGNSA. The CDR3 extends over 14 amino acids. As DNA, the CDR3 is TGTGCCAGCAGCTCTCAGGGAGGGAAGGAGACCCAGTACTTC. Translated: CASSSQGGKETQYF.

V and J are TRBV29-1 and TRBJ2-3; the match to TRBD1 covers 9 bases. Germline CDR1 reads SQVTM; CDR2 reads ANQGSEA. J was trimmed by 2 bases and V by 6 bases; bases with no gene match: 15. This CDR3 has 17 residues. For the CDR3, the DNA is TGCAGCGTACCTGATTACCCGACAGGGGGAGACACAGATACGCAGTATTTT. This encodes CSVPDYPTGGDTDTQYF.

The V gene is TRBV4-3, the J gene TRBJ2-7; D unclear. Germline V gene data show CDR1 as LGHNA and CDR2 as YSLEER. The germline V and J ends were trimmed by 0 bases and 1 base, with 7 bases remaining between them. The CDR3 covers 14 residues. The CDR3 region has the DNA TGCGCCAGCAGCCAAGATTCGGGTTCCTACGAGCAGTACTTC. Its translation is CASSQDSGSYEQYF.

A word on this clone: This CDR3 is also generated by other DNA sequences in the sample. The chain uses TRBV10-3 and TRBJ2-7; 7 bases align to TRBD1. Germline V lookup: CDR1 ENHRY, CDR2 SYGVKD. J gave up 3 bases and V 6 bases, and 2 bases lay outside the gene matches. This CDR3 has 12 residues. The CDR3 nucleotides are TGTGCCATCAGCCGGGACAGCTACGAGCAGTACTTC. Its protein product is CAISRDSYEQYF.

J is TRBJ2-3 and V is TRBV19; 9 bases map to TRBD1. The CDR3 runs 15 residues. Germline lookup yields CDR1 LNHDA and CDR2 SQIVND (reference sequence). The trim removed 10 bases at V and 6 bases at J, leaving 14 bases unmatched. The CDR3 coding sequence is TGTGCCACGTCCTCTCGACAGGGGGGAGGGGATACGCAGTATTTT. This codes for CATSSRQGGGDTQYF.

Of note for this clone: The junction departs from the called germline gene at one end, perhaps through a read error. The chain has TRBV7-9 and TRBJ1-5; TRBD1 matches 8 bases. The CDR3 runs 17 residues. CDR1 is SEHNR and CDR2 is FQNEAQ in the germline V gene (reference sequence). The CDR3 protein is CSSSTFPDRGSGQPQHF. The CDR3 DNA is TGTTCCAGCAGCACATTTCCCGACAGGGGTTCAGGTCAGCCCCAGCATTTT.

This clone was observed once. This chain connects TRBV19 to TRBJ1-5; D unclear. Germline V gives CDR1 LNHDA, CDR2 SQIVND (reference sequence). Trimming removed 0 bases from V and 11 bases from J, with 17 bases in between. The CDR3 spans 15 residues. The CDR3 reads CASSIEGSPTSAQHF. CDR3 sequence (DNA): TGTGCCAGTAGTATAGAAGGGAGCCCTACCTCCGCCCAGCATTTT.

The table lists this clone with a few counts. This chain links TRBV27 with TRBJ1-3, with 7 bases fitting TRBD1. Germline CDR1 and CDR2: MNHEY and SMNVEV (reference sequence). The trim removed 6 bases at V and 0 bases at J, leaving 2 bases unmatched. CDR3 length: 14 residues. The CDR3 nucleotides read TGTGCCAGCAGCTGGGACAGCTCTGGAAACACCATATATTTT. Translation gives CASSWDSSGNTIYF.

This chain links TRBV11-3 with TRBJ2-3; TRBD2 matches 9 bases. The junction had 9 bases not matched to a gene; V was cut back by 6 bases and J by 8 bases. Germline V gene data show CDR1 as SGHNT and CDR2 as YENEEA. The CDR3 sequence is 14 residues long. CDR3 residues: CASSSGTSRGTQYF. CDR3 nucleotides: TGTGCCAGCAGTTCCGGGACTAGCCGAGGTACGCAGTATTTT.

This chain uses TRBV4-1 with TRBJ2-5; TRBD2 matches 9 bases. There are 16 residues in the CDR3. J was trimmed by 4 bases and V by 4 bases; bases with no gene match: 10. The V gene's germline CDR1 is MGHRA and CDR2 YSYEKL. CDR3 residues: CASSPMGGRGGETQYF. CDR3 sequence (DNA): TGCGCCAGCAGCCCCATGGGCGGGAGGGGGGGAGAGACCCAGTACTTC.

J is TRBJ1-2 and V is TRBV19, with 9 bases matching TRBD1. CDR1 and CDR2 (germline): LNHDA, SQIVND (reference sequence). J was trimmed by 7 bases and V by 6 bases; bases with no gene match: 15. The CDR3 totals 16 residues. The DNA of the CDR3 is TGTGCCAGTAGCCTCGGGACAGGGAGGACGATGGGTGGCTACACCTTC. Its translation: CASSLGTGRTMGGYTF.

The J gene is TRBJ2-1, the V gene TRBV2; D perhaps matches TRBD2 (6 bases). This CDR3 region has 13 residues. Trimming removed 2 bases at V and 10 bases at J, with 12 bases between. The germline gives CDR1 SNHLY, CDR2 FYNNEI. CDR3 sequence: CASSELAAGEQFF. In DNA form, the CDR3 reads TGTGCCAGCAGTGAACTTGCGGCGGGGGAGCAGTTCTTC.

This sequence joins TRBV7-2 and TRBJ2-2, with D possibly being TRBD2 (6 bases). The CDR3 consists of 16 residues. Per germline, CDR1 SGHTA and CDR2 FQGNSA. V lost 1 base, J lost 1 base, and 10 bases lay in between. The CDR3 DNA reads TGTGCCAGCAGCTTAGATAGCGGACAGAACACCGGGGAGCTGTTTTTT. Protein sequence: CASSLDSGQNTGELFF.

This clone has only a few counts. The chain uses TRBV9 and TRBJ2-2; 8 bases map to TRBD2. The germline V gene encodes CDR1 SGDLS and CDR2 YYNGEE. This CDR3 has 16 amino acids. V shed 3 bases and J 0 bases; nucleotides not matched to a gene: 4. CDR3 sequence: CASSGKGLANTGELFF. Here the CDR3 DNA reads TGTGCCAGCAGCGGGAAGGGACTAGCGAACACCGGGGAGCTGTTTTTT. Full variable domain (rest looked up from reference TRBV9 and TRBJ2-2): DSGVTQTPKHLITATGQRVTLRCSPRSGDLSVYWYQQSLDQGLQFLIQYYNGEERAKGNILERFSAQQFPDLHSELNLSSLELGDSALYFCASSGKGLANTGELFFGEGSRLTVL.

The gene calls are TRBV29-1 and TRBJ2-3; D may be TRBD1 (5 bases). Germline V gene lookup returns CDR1 SQVTM and CDR2 ANQGSEA. This CDR3 has 13 residues. V lost 5 bases and J 0 bases, leaving 9 bases between the germline ends. The DNA for the CDR3 is TGCAGCGTTCAGGGTCCTAGCACAGATACGCAGTATTTT. Encoded protein: CSVQGPSTDTQYF.

This clone was observed a few times. This rearrangement joins TRBV7-9 to TRBJ1-5, with D possibly matching TRBD1 (5 bases). This CDR3 has 16 amino acids. CDR1 and CDR2 (germline): SEHNR, FQNEAQ (reference sequence). The V gene lost 1 base and the J gene lost 4 bases, with 14 bases spanning the gap. The chain's CDR3 is CASSLDLDRLNQPQHF. The DNA for the CDR3 is TGTGCCAGCAGCTTAGATCTCGACAGACTTAATCAGCCCCAGCATTTT. Variable domain in full (rest from reference TRBV7-9 and TRBJ1-5): DTGVSQNPRHKITKRGQNVTFRCDPISEHNRLYWYRQTLGQGPEFLTYFQNEAQLEKSRLLSDRFSAERPKGSFSTLEIQRTEQGDSAMYLCASSLDLDRLNQPQHFGDGTRLSIL.

This clone was picked up one time. The genes are TRBV29-1 and TRBJ2-4; 8 bases map to TRBD1. Germline CDR1 and CDR2: SQVTM and ANQGSEA. The CDR3 has 14 residues. Trimming at V came to 6 bases and at J to 2 bases, leaving 6 bases not matched to a gene. The CDR3 sequence is CSVVGTGTKNIQYF. For the CDR3, the DNA is TGCAGCGTGGTAGGGACAGGTACCAAAAACATTCAGTACTTC.

In its sample, this clone was seen a few times. The V call is TRBV5-1, the J call TRBJ2-3; TRBD2 aligns across 12 bases. V shed 5 bases, J shed 0 bases, and the junction held 4 bases outside the gene matches. The CDR3 contains 16 residues. Germline CDR1 is SGHRS and CDR2 is YFSETQ. The CDR3 spells CASRLGTSGSTDTQYF. CDR3 bases: TGCGCCAGCAGACTGGGGACTAGCGGGAGCACAGATACGCAGTATTTT.